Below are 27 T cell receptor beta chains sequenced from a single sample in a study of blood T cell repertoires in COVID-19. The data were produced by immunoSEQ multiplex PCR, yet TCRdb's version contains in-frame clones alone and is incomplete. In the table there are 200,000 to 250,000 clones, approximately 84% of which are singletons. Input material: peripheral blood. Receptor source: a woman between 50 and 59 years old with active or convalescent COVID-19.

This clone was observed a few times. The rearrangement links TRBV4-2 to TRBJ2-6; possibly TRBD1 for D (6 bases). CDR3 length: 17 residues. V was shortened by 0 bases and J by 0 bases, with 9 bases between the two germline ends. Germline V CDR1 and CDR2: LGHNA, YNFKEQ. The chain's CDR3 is CASSQDGGSSGANVLTF. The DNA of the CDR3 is TGTGCCAGCAGCCAAGATGGGGGCAGCTCTGGGGCCAACGTCCTGACTTTC.

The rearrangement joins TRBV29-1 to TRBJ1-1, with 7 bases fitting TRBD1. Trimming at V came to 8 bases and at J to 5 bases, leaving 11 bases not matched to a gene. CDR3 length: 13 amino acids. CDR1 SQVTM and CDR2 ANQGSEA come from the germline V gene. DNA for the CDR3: TGCAGCCCTGAAGGGGGCGGTTGGACTGAAGCTTTCTTT. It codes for CSPEGGGWTEAFF.

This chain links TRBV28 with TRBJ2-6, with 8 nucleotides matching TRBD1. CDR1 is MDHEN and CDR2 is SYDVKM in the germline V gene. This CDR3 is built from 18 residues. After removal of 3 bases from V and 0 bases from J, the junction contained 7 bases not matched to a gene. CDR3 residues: CASSFTGRGPSGANVLTF. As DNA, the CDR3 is TGTGCCAGCAGTTTTACCGGCAGGGGGCCCTCTGGGGCCAACGTCCTGACTTTC.

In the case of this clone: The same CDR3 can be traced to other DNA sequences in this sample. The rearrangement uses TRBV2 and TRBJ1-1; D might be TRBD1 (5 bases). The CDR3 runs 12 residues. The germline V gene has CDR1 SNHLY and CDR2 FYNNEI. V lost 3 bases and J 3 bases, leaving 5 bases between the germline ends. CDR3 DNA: TGTGCCAGCAGTGACAGGGACACTGAAGCTTTCTTT. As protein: CASSDRDTEAFF. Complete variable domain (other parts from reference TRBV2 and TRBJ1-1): EPEVTQTPSHQVTQMGQEVILRCVPISNHLYFYWYRQILGQKVEFLVSFYNNEISEKSEIFDDQFSVERPDGSNFTLKIRSTKLEDSAMYFCASSDRDTEAFFGQGTRLTVV.

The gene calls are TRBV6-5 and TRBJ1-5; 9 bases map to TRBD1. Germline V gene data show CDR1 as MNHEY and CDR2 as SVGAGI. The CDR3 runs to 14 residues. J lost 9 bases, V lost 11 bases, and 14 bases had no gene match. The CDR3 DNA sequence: TGTGCCGGCGGACAGGGGCTTGGCCAGGGGCCCCAGCATTTT. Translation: CAGGQGLGQGPQHF.

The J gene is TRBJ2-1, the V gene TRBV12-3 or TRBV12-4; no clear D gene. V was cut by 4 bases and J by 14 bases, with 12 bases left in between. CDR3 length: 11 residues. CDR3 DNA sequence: TGTGCCAGCAGTTCCGGGTACGGAAAGTTCTTC. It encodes CASSSGYGKFF.

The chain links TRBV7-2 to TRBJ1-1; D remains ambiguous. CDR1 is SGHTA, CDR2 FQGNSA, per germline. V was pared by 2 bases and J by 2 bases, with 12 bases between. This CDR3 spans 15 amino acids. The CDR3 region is CASSLRSGSNTEAFF. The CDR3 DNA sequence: TGTGCCAGCAGCTTACGGTCGGGGTCTAACACTGAAGCTTTCTTT.

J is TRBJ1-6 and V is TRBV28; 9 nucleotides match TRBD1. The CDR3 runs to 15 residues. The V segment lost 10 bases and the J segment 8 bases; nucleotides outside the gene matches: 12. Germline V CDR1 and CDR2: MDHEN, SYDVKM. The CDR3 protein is CATRWGQGYYSPLHF. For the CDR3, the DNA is TGTGCCACCAGATGGGGACAGGGATATTATTCACCCCTCCACTTT.

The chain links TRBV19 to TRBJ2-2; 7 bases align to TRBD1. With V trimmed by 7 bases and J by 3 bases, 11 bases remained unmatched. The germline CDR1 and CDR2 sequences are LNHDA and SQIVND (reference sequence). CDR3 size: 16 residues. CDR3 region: CASTLTGDWDTGELFF. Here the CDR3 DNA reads TGTGCCAGTACCCTTACAGGGGATTGGGACACCGGGGAGCTGTTTTTT.

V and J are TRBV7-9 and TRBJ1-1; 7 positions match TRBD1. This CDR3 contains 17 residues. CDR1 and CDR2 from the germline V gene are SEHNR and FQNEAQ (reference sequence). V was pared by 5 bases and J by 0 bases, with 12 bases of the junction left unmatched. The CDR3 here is CASSRTATGFMNTEAFF. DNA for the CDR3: TGTGCCAGCAGCCGAACCGCGACAGGGTTCATGAACACTGAAGCTTTCTTT.

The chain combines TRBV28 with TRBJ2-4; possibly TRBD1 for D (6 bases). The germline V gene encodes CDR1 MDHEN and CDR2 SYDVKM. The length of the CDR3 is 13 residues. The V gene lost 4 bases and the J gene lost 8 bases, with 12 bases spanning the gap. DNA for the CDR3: TGTGCCAGCAGTTCACAGGGAAAGGACATTCAGTACTTC. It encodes CASSSQGKDIQYF.

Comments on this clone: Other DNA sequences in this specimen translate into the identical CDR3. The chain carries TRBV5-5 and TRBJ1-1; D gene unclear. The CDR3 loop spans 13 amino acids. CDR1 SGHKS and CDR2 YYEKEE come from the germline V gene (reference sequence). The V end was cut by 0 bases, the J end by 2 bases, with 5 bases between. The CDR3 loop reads CASSLVRNTEAFF. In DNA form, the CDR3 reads TGTGCCAGCAGCTTGGTGAGAAACACTGAAGCTTTCTTT.

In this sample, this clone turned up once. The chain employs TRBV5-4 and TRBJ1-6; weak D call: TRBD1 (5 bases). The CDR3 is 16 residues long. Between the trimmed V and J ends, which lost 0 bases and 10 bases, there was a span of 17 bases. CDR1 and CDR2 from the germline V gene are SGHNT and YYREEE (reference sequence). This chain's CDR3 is CASSLAGSEGRSPLHF. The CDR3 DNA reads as TGTGCCAGCAGCTTGGCAGGGAGTGAGGGGAGGTCACCCCTCCACTTT.

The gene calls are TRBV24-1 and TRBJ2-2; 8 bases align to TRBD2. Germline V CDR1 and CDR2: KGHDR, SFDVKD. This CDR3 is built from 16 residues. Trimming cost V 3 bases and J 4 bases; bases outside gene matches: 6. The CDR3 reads CATSDPGGLSTGELFF. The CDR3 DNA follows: TGTGCCACCAGTGATCCGGGGGGGCTTAGCACCGGGGAGCTGTTTTTT.

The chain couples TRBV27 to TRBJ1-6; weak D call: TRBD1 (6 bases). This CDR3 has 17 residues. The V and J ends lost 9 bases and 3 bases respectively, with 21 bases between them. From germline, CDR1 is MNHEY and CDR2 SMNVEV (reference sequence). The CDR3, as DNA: TGTGCCAGTTCGTCCCCCGGGGGGGCCAGCTATAATTCACCCCTCCACTTT. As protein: CASSSPGGASYNSPLHF.

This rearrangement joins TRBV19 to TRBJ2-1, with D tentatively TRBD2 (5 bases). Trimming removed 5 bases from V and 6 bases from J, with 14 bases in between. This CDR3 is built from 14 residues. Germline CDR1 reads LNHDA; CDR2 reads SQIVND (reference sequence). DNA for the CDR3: TGTGCCAGTAGTGGCTTAGGGAGCCTCAATGAGCAGTTCTTC. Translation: CASSGLGSLNEQFF.

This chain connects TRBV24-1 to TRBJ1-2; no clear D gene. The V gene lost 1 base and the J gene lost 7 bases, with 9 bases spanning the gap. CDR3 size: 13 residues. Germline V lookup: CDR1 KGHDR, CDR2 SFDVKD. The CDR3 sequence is CATSDLTGFGYTF. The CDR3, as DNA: TGTGCCACCAGTGATTTAACGGGGTTTGGCTACACCTTC.

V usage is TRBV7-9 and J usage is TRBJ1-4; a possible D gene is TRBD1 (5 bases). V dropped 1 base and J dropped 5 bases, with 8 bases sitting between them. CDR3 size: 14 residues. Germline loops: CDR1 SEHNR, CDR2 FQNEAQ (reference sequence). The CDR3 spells CASSLGTRNEKLFF. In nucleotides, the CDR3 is TGTGCCAGCAGCTTAGGGACAAGAAATGAAAAACTGTTTTTT.

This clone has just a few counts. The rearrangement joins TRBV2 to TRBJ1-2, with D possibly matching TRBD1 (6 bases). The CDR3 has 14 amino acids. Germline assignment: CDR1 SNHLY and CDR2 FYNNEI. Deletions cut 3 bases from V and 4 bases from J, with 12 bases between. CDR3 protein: CASSDTGLVYGYTF. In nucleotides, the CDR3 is TGTGCCAGCAGTGATACAGGGCTCGTCTATGGCTACACCTTC.

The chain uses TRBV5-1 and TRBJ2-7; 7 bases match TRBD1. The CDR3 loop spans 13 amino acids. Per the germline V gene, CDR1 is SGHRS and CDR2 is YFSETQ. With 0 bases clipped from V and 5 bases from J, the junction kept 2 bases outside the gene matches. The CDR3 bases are TGCGCCAGCAGCTTGGGACAGGGCAACGAGCAGTACTTC. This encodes CASSLGQGNEQYF.

The CDR3 protein is CASSLEGTGLHGNTIYF. CDR3 coding DNA: TGCGCCAGCAGCTTAGAAGGGACAGGGCTTCACGGAAACACCATATATTTT. The chain has TRBV5-1 and TRBJ1-3; 9 bases map to TRBD1. After removal of 2 bases from V and 4 bases from J, the junction contained 10 bases not matched to a gene. CDR1 and CDR2 from the germline V gene are SGHRS and YFSETQ. The CDR3 length is 17 residues.

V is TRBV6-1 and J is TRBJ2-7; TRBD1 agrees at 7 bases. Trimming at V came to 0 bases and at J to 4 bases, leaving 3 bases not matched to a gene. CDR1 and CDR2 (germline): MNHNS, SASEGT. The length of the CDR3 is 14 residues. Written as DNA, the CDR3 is TGTGCCAGCAGTGAAGCGCTCAGGGGGTACGAGCAGTACTTC. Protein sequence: CASSEALRGYEQYF.

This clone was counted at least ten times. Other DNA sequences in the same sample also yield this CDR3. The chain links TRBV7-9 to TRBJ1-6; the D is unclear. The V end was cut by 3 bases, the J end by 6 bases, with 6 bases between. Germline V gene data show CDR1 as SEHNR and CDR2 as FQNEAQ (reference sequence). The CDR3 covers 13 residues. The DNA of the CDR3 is TGTGCCAGCAGCTTGGCGGGTAATTCACCCCTCCACTTT. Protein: CASSLAGNSPLHF.

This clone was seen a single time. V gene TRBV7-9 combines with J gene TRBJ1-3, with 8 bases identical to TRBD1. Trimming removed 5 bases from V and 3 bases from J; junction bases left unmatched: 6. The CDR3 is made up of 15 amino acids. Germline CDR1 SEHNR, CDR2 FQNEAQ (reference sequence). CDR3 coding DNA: TGTGCCAGCAGCCCGGACAGGGACCTTGGAAACACCATATATTTT. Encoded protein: CASSPDRDLGNTIYF.

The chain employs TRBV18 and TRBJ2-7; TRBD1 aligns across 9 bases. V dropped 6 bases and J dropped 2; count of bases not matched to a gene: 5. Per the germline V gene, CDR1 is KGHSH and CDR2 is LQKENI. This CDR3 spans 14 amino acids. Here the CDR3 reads CASSQGTGTYEQYF. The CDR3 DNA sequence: TGTGCCAGCTCCCAGGGGACAGGGACCTACGAGCAGTACTTC.

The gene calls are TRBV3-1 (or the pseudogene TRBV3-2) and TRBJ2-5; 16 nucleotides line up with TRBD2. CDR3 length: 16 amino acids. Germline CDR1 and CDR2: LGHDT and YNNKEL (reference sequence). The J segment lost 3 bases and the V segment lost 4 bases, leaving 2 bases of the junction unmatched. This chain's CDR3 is CASSLGTSGGEETQYF. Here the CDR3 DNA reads TGTGCCAGCAGCCTCGGGACTAGCGGGGGGGAAGAGACCCAGTACTTC.

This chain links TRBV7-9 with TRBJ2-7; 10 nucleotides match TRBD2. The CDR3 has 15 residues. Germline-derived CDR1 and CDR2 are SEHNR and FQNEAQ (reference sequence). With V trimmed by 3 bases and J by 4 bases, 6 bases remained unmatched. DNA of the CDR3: TGTGCCAGCAGCTTGCGGCTAGCGGGAGTGTACGAGCAGTACTTC. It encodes CASSLRLAGVYEQYF.